The T cell receptor beta chain described here comes from a study of blood T cell repertoires in COVID-19. On the study more broadly: Samples taken during acute and convalescent COVID-19 were collected in the United States, Italy and Spain.

In the original analysis: Reference gene primers were amplified, and this amplification served to estimate nucleated cell counts. TCRdb's copy holds only in-frame clones and misses some; the assay was immunoSEQ multiplex PCR. From that table come the V and J calls and clone size; the DNA was used to work out D and trimming. The data contain about 180,000 clones, roughly three quarters of them singletons. CDR3 length: 16 amino acids. Germline CDR1 and CDR2: MNHEY and SMNVEV (reference sequence). After removal of 5 bases from V and 5 bases from J, the junction contained 14 bases not matched to a gene. The gene calls are TRBV27 and TRBJ2-7, with 8 bases fitting TRBD1. The sequencing sample was made of peripheral blood. This clonotype was sampled from a woman older than 75 with COVID-19, enrolled during active disease. Here the CDR3 reads CASSPQGWGQDNEQYF. CDR3 in DNA: TGTGCCAGCAGTCCACAGGGTTGGGGACAGGACAACGAGCAGTACTTC.